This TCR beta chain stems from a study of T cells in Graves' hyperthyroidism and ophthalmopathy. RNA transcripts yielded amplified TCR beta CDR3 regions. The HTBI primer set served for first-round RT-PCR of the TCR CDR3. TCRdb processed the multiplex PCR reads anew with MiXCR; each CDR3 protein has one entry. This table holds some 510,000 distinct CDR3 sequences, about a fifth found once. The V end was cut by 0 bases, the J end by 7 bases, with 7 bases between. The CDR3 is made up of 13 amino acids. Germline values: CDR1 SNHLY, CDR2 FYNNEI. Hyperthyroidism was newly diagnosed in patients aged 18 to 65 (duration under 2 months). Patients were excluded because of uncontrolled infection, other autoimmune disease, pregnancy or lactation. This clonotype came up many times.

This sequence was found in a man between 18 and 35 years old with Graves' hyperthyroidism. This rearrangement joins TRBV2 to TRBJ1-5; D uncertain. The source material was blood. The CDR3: CASSEALRQPQHF. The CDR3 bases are TGTGCCAGCAGTGAAGCGCTTCGACAGCCCCAGCATTTT.